This T cell receptor (beta chain) was found in a study of cytomegalovirus exposure and HLA in healthy donors. Notes on the study in general: Diagnosis of cytomegalovirus status made by the classifier reportedly showed high specificity and sensitivity. There were under 200 TCR beta chains listed as cytomegalovirus-associated.

On this clone: Its target is unknown.

V trimming: 1 base; J trimming: 11 bases; junction bases outside the gene matches: 12. Germline CDR1 SGHTA, CDR2 FQGNSA. The CDR3 is 16 residues long. Measured with immunoSEQ multiplex PCR; TCRdb has only the in-frame clones, and not every one. The repertoire holds about 130,000 clones, 75% to 90% seen once, with less than 8% in the top ten. Sequencing input: PBMCs. The receptor was derived from a woman aged 25-40 years in good health and CMV-seropositive. The chain carries TRBV7-2 and TRBJ2-1, with 9 bases lining up with TRBD2. CDR3 residues: CASSLGLADPFGKQFF. CDR3 DNA: TGTGCCAGCAGCTTAGGACTAGCGGACCCTTTTGGTAAGCAGTTCTTC.